The 13 T cell receptor beta chains listed next were all sequenced from one sample in a study of shared clonotypes between healthy human individuals. Naive CD8 cells lacked CD45RO and underwent positive selection for CCR7, leaving out terminally differentiated effector memory CD45RA+ cells. Some clones are missing from TCRdb's copy, which holds only in-frame ones; the method was immunoSEQ multiplex PCR. The data show roughly 2,000,000 clones, about 95% seen once. The specimen was naive CD8+ T cells sorted from blood. These receptors all stem from a man between 18 and 35 years old in good health.

As concerns this clone: In the same sample, other DNA sequences code for this CDR3. This chain connects TRBV5-6 to TRBJ1-1; D not resolved. Germline V lookup: CDR1 SGHDT, CDR2 YYEEEE. V was shortened by 0 bases and J by 0 bases, with 6 bases between the two germline ends. The CDR3 contains 14 residues. This CDR3 is CASSLVRMNTEAFF. CDR3 nucleotides: TGTGCCAGCAGCTTGGTCAGAATGAACACTGAAGCTTTCTTT.

The rearrangement joins TRBV4-1 to TRBJ2-6, with D perhaps TRBD1 (6 bases). The CDR3 has 18 amino acids. Germline CDR1 is MGHRA and CDR2 is YSYEKL. V was clipped by 6 bases and J by 4 bases, with 22 bases between them. CDR3 loop: CASSLRTVSEIGANVLTF. CDR3 in DNA: TGCGCCAGCAGTCTCAGGACAGTTTCTGAGATAGGGGCCAACGTCCTGACTTTC.

The genes are TRBV9 and TRBJ2-2; 14 bases agree with TRBD2. Unmatched junction bases numbered 7, after V lost 7 bases and J lost 2 bases. Looked up from germline, CDR1 is SGDLS and CDR2 is YYNGEE. The CDR3 has 17 amino acids. The CDR3 region is CASLPGLAGVNTGELFF. CDR3 coding DNA: TGTGCCAGCCTACCGGGACTAGCGGGGGTTAACACCGGGGAGCTGTTTTTT.

A single count supports this clone. J is TRBJ1-3 and V is TRBV6-5; D might be TRBD1 (6 bases). Trimming took off 0 bases at V and 4 bases at J, with 10 bases between the two ends. In germline, CDR1 is MNHEY, CDR2 SVGAGI. There are 15 residues in the CDR3. The CDR3 spells CASSYSSGQGNTIYF. The CDR3 DNA follows: TGTGCCAGCAGTTACTCGTCCGGACAGGGAAACACCATATATTTT.

This chain joins TRBV5-6 and TRBJ2-7; D not certain. Germline CDR1 and CDR2: SGHDT and YYEEEE. V was trimmed by 0 bases and J by 4 bases, leaving 11 bases between them. This CDR3 has 14 residues. The CDR3 is CASSLDRLLYEQYF. CDR3 nucleotides: TGTGCCAGCAGCTTGGACAGATTGCTATACGAGCAGTACTTC. Filled out from reference TRBV5-6 and TRBJ2-7, the complete variable domain reads DAGVTQSPTHLIKTRGQQVTLRCSPKSGHDTVSWYQQALGQGPQFIFQYYEEEERQRGNFPDRFSGHQFPNYSSELNVNALLLGDSALYLCASSLDRLLYEQYFGPGTRLTVT.

This clone occurred once. Other DNA variants within this sample encode the same CDR3. V gene TRBV27 combines with J gene TRBJ2-7, with D hard to call. Germline assignment: CDR1 MNHEY and CDR2 SMNVEV (reference sequence). This CDR3 has 13 amino acids. V lost 2 bases and J 4 bases, leaving 9 bases between the germline ends. The chain's CDR3 is CASSLEGGYEQYF. CDR3 coding DNA: TGTGCCAGCAGTTTAGAAGGCGGATACGAGCAGTACTTC.

This chain connects TRBV21-1 to TRBJ2-7; the D call in the table, TRBD1, was not verified against the DNA. TRBV21-1 is a recognized pseudogene. The CDR3 covers 16 residues. CDR3 DNA: TGTGCCAGCAGCAAAGTCGGGAGACAGGGGTTTTACGAGCAGTACTTC. Translating gives CASSKVGRQGFYEQYF.

The gene calls are TRBV7-6 and TRBJ2-5; the match to TRBD2 covers 7 bases. Trimming at V came to 3 bases and at J to 4 bases, leaving 8 bases not matched to a gene. This CDR3 has 15 amino acids. Germline values: CDR1 SGHVS, CDR2 FNYEAQ. CDR3 protein: CASSLRPGEGETQYF. The CDR3 DNA is TGTGCCAGCAGCTTGAGACCCGGGGAGGGAGAGACCCAGTACTTC.

This sequence joins TRBV27 and TRBJ2-5; 12 bases fit TRBD2. The CDR3 covers 17 residues. Trimming cost V 5 bases and J 4 bases; bases outside gene matches: 11. Germline V gene sequence: CDR1 MNHEY, CDR2 SMNVEV (reference sequence). DNA of the CDR3: TGTGCCAGCAGTCTTCTTAGGACTAGCGGGGATATAGAGACCCAGTACTTC. This encodes CASSLLRTSGDIETQYF.

The chain is built from TRBV15 and TRBJ2-3, with D perhaps TRBD2 (6 bases). Trimming cost V 1 base and J 4 bases, with 12 bases left between them. CDR1 LNHNV and CDR2 YYDKDF come from the germline V gene (reference sequence). This CDR3 contains 15 residues. Here the CDR3 reads CATSRGGDSSDTQYF. CDR3 in DNA: TGTGCCACCAGCAGAGGGGGGGACTCTTCAGATACGCAGTATTTT.

This chain links TRBV7-8 with TRBJ2-5; 11 positions agree with TRBD2. The germline V gene has CDR1 SGHVS and CDR2 FQNEAQ. The V and J ends lost 1 base and 4 bases, in that order; junction bases with no gene match: 5. The CDR3 consists of 16 residues. The DNA for the CDR3 is TGTGCCAGCAGCTTAGGGCTAGCGGGGGGAGCAGAGACCCAGTACTTC. Amino acid sequence: CASSLGLAGGAETQYF. Drawing the rest from reference TRBV7-8 and TRBJ2-5, the complete variable domain is GAGVSQSPRYKVAKRGQDVALRCDPISGHVSLFWYQQALGQGPEFLTYFQNEAQLDKSGLPSDRFFAERPEGSVSTLKIQRTQQEDSAVYLCASSLGLAGGAETQYFGPGTRLLVL.

Regarding this clone: The identical CDR3 is also encoded by other nucleotide sequences in the sample. V gene TRBV6-5 combines with J gene TRBJ2-1; maybe TRBD1 (6 bases). Germline V gene data show CDR1 as MNHEY and CDR2 as SVGAGI. V dropped 2 bases and J dropped 9 bases, with 8 bases sitting between them. The CDR3 has 12 residues. CDR3 nucleotide sequence: TGTGCCAGCAGTTACGAAGGGGGTGAGCAGTTCTTC. Encoded protein: CASSYEGGEQFF.

V usage is TRBV28 and J usage is TRBJ1-5, with TRBD1 matching over 8 bases. After removal of 6 bases from V and 7 bases from J, the junction contained 11 bases not matched to a gene. The CDR3 spans 15 residues. The germline V gene has CDR1 MDHEN and CDR2 SYDVKM. The CDR3 reads CASSYSGQGNQPQHF. The CDR3 region has the DNA TGTGCCAGCAGCTACTCAGGACAGGGTAACCAGCCCCAGCATTTT.